Shown below are 31 T cell receptor beta chains from a single sample sequenced in a study of CD8+ T cells in alopecia areata. Treatment meaning: oral pan-JAK inhibitor, 5-10 mg twice daily. Reverse transcription of extracted RNA yielded cDNA, which provided the sequencing template. Profiling relied on immunoSEQ multiplex PCR, and the TCRdb table lists in-frame clones only, not all of them. The table lists 60,000 to 85,000 clones, roughly 66% of them singletons. The sequencing used CD8+ T cells sorted from blood, collected at week 24, from a patient treated with tofacitinib. The receptors were sampled from a human donor with alopecia areata.

The rearrangement joins TRBV7-9 to TRBJ2-7; possibly TRBD2 for D (6 bases). This CDR3 spans 15 amino acids. Trimming stripped 3 bases from V and 4 bases from J, with 16 bases between. CDR1 is SEHNR, CDR2 FQNEAQ, per germline (reference sequence). The DNA for the CDR3 is TGTGCCAGCAGCTTGGGCGGCGGAGGGCAGTACGAGCAGTACTTC. This codes for CASSLGGGGQYEQYF. Looking up the rest from reference TRBV7-9 and TRBJ2-7 gives the full variable domain: DTGVSQNPRHKITKRGQNVTFRCDPISEHNRLYWYRQTLGQGPEFLTYFQNEAQLEKSRLLSDRFSAERPKGSFSTLEIQRTEQGDSAMYLCASSLGGGGQYEQYFGPGTRLTVT.

The J gene is TRBJ1-1, the V gene TRBV5-1; a possible D gene is TRBD1 (6 bases). The CDR3 totals 16 residues. The germline V gene has CDR1 SGHRS and CDR2 YFSETQ. The V and J ends lost 0 bases and 0 bases respectively, with 12 bases between them. CDR3 protein: CASSLGGRGVNTEAFF. The CDR3 DNA sequence: TGCGCCAGCAGCTTGGGTGGCAGGGGCGTGAACACTGAAGCTTTCTTT.

The count of this clone is one. The chain combines TRBV7-2 with TRBJ2-7, with D perhaps matching TRBD1 or TRBD2 (5 bases each). The CDR3 length is 15 residues. CDR1 and CDR2 from the germline V gene are SGHTA and FQGNSA. V was cut by 5 bases and J by 2 bases, with 16 bases left in between. The DNA for the CDR3 is TGTGCCAGCAGCGGGACCGGGACGGCGCCCTACGAGCAGTACTTC. Translation: CASSGTGTAPYEQYF.

The V and J genes are TRBV25-1 and TRBJ1-1, with D unresolved. This CDR3 is 12 amino acids long. V dropped 3 bases and J dropped 6 bases, with 8 bases sitting between them. Germline V gene lookup returns CDR1 MGHDK and CDR2 SYGVNS. CDR3 loop: CASSDSTAEAFF. The DNA of the CDR3 is TGTGCCAGCAGTGATTCTACAGCTGAAGCTTTCTTT.

The V call is TRBV9, the J call TRBJ2-5; maybe TRBD2 (6 bases). This CDR3 has 13 amino acids. Germline V gives CDR1 SGDLS, CDR2 YYNGEE. The V end lost 3 bases, the J end lost 7 bases, and 13 bases lay between the germline ends. For the CDR3, the DNA is TGTGCCAGCAGCGGACCGGGCGGGGCGACCCAGTACTTC. It translates to CASSGPGGATQYF.

The chain combines TRBV5-1 with TRBJ1-1; 7 bases align to TRBD1. CDR3 length: 14 residues. The J segment lost 4 bases and the V segment lost 4 bases, leaving 7 bases of the junction unmatched. The germline CDR1 and CDR2 sequences are SGHRS and YFSETQ. Here the CDR3 reads CASSGGTGVTEAFF. Here the CDR3 DNA reads TGCGCCAGCAGCGGGGGAACAGGGGTCACTGAAGCTTTCTTT.

The J gene is TRBJ1-1, the V gene TRBV7-9; no reliable D call. Deletions cut 4 bases from V and 4 bases from J, with 7 bases between. CDR3 size: 12 residues. CDR1 SEHNR and CDR2 FQNEAQ come from the germline V gene (reference sequence). CDR3 loop: CASSSGPTEAFF. DNA of the CDR3: TGTGCCAGCAGCTCGGGTCCCACTGAAGCTTTCTTT.

In this sample, this clone turned up once. This sequence joins TRBV2 and TRBJ1-2, with no clear D. Germline CDR1 reads SNHLY; CDR2 reads FYNNEI. V gave up 5 bases and J gave up 5 bases, with 6 bases separating them. The CDR3 extends over 11 amino acids. CDR3 protein: CASSPVYGYTF. CDR3 in DNA: TGTGCCAGCAGTCCGGTGTATGGCTACACCTTC.

The chain joins TRBV7-9 to TRBJ2-7; 7 bases are shared with TRBD1. Per the germline V gene, CDR1 is SEHNR and CDR2 is FQNEAQ (reference sequence). V shed 5 bases, J shed 2 bases, and the junction held 6 bases outside the gene matches. This CDR3 comprises 14 residues. Here the CDR3 DNA reads TGTGCCAGCAGCCCGACAGGGAACCCCTACGAGCAGTACTTC. Translated, it gives CASSPTGNPYEQYF.

J is TRBJ2-7 and V is TRBV29-1; tentative D call: TRBD1 (6 bases). CDR1 is SQVTM, CDR2 ANQGSEA, per germline. The CDR3 consists of 12 residues. The V and J ends lost 4 bases and 3 bases respectively, with 10 bases between them. This CDR3 reads CSVGPGDYEQYF. CDR3 DNA: TGCAGCGTTGGGCCAGGGGACTACGAGCAGTACTTC.

In its sample, this clone was seen a few times. The rearrangement uses TRBV19 and TRBJ2-7; D is perhaps TRBD2 (6 bases). V lost 7 bases, J lost 5 bases, and 12 bases lay in between. Germline values: CDR1 LNHDA, CDR2 SQIVND (reference sequence). The CDR3 totals 12 residues. CDR3 in DNA: TGTGCCAGTACCGGGGGAGCGAACGAGCAGTACTTC. Residues: CASTGGANEQYF. Full variable domain (rest looked up from reference TRBV19 and TRBJ2-7): DGGITQSPKYLFRKEGQNVTLSCEQNLNHDAMYWYRQDPGQGLRLIYYSQIVNDFQKGDIAEGYSVSREKKESFPLTVTSAQKNPTAFYLCASTGGANEQYFGPGTRLTVT.

V is TRBV9 and J is TRBJ2-1; the D gene is possibly TRBD2 (7 bases). CDR3 length: 16 residues. V lost 4 bases and J 6 bases, leaving 20 bases between the germline ends. The germline V gene has CDR1 SGDLS and CDR2 YYNGEE. The CDR3 loop is CASSRMRGGLTNEQFF. The CDR3 nucleotides read TGTGCCAGCAGCCGTATGAGGGGGGGACTTACCAATGAGCAGTTCTTC.

This sequence joins TRBV5-1 and TRBJ2-7; the D gene is possibly TRBD1 (6 bases). The germline V gene has CDR1 SGHRS and CDR2 YFSETQ. This CDR3 is built from 13 residues. V lost 2 bases and J 4 bases, leaving 10 bases between the germline ends. The chain's CDR3 is CASSLNRDYEQYF. DNA of the CDR3: TGCGCCAGCAGCTTAAACAGGGATTACGAGCAGTACTTC.

The chain has TRBV4-3 and TRBJ1-5, with D perhaps matching TRBD1 (5 bases). Germline loops: CDR1 LGHNA, CDR2 YSLEER. This CDR3 has 14 residues. V was cut by 2 bases and J by 5 bases, with 10 bases left in between. The CDR3 sequence: CASSQSRDYQPQHF. CDR3 nucleotides: TGCGCCAGCAGCCAAAGCAGGGACTATCAGCCCCAGCATTTT.

The chain couples TRBV23-1 to TRBJ1-5; 9 bases are a match to TRBD1. TRBV23-1 counts as an open reading frame of uncertain function. Germline trimming cut 3 bases from V and 5 bases from J; bases unmatched to any gene: 14. The CDR3 is made up of 18 amino acids. CDR3 nucleotides: TGCGCCAGCAGTCACGCCCCCCCTACAGGGGGCAAGGATCAGCCCCAGCATTTT. Protein product: CASSHAPPTGGKDQPQHF.

A single count supports this clone. The chain uses TRBV7-9 and TRBJ2-7, with TRBD1 identical over 7 bases. V lost 3 bases to trimming and J lost 3 bases; unmatched junction nucleotides: 8. The length of the CDR3 is 15 residues. Germline CDR1 SEHNR, CDR2 FQNEAQ (reference sequence). CDR3: CASSFAGGKGYEQYF. Here the CDR3 DNA reads TGTGCCAGCAGCTTCGCAGGGGGTAAAGGCTACGAGCAGTACTTC.

The chain combines TRBV27 with TRBJ2-1, with 8 bases that match TRBD2. The V gene's germline CDR1 is MNHEY and CDR2 SMNVEV (reference sequence). The CDR3 sequence is 16 residues long. V shed 7 bases, J shed 2 bases, and the junction held 10 bases outside the gene matches. The CDR3 DNA reads TGTGCCAGCACCCCCTATAGCGGGAAGCCCTACAATGAGCAGTTCTTC. Protein product: CASTPYSGKPYNEQFF.

Worth noting for this clone: One end of the junction fails to match germline, which may point to a read error. The gene calls are TRBV5-6 and TRBJ1-2, with D perhaps TRBD1 (6 bases). In germline, CDR1 is SGHDT, CDR2 YYEEEE. The CDR3 contains 12 residues. The CDR3 sequence is CASSGRNGGCTF. In DNA, the CDR3 is TGTGCCAGCAGCGGAAGAAACGGGGGCTGCACCTTC. Based on the CDR3 plus reference TRBV5-6 and TRBJ1-2, the full variable domain is DAGVTQSPTHLIKTRGQQVTLRCSPKSGHDTVSWYQQALGQGPQFIFQYYEEEERQRGNFPDRFSGHQFPNYSSELNVNALLLGDSALYLCASSGRNGGCTFGSGTRLTVV.

CDR3 in DNA: TGTGCCAGCAGCCCGGGACAGGGAGCCTACGAGCAGTACTTC. It specifies CASSPGQGAYEQYF. The chain recombines TRBV5-8 with TRBJ2-7; 9 positions agree with TRBD1. The length of the CDR3 is 14 residues. Germline trimming cut 4 bases from V and 2 bases from J; bases unmatched to any gene: 4. CDR1 SGHTS and CDR2 YDEGEE come from the germline V gene.

V gene TRBV28 combines with J gene TRBJ2-7; 11 nucleotides agree with TRBD2. CDR3 length: 15 residues. Unmatched junction bases numbered 3, after V lost 3 bases and J lost 2 bases. From germline, CDR1 is MDHEN and CDR2 SYDVKM. The CDR3 DNA sequence: TGTGCCAGCAGTTTCCTAGCGGGAGGCCCCTACGAGCAGTACTTC. Amino acid sequence: CASSFLAGGPYEQYF.

This chain connects TRBV9 to TRBJ1-3; D is unclear. Trimming took off 0 bases at V and 4 bases at J, with 11 bases between the two ends. The CDR3 runs to 15 residues. Per germline, CDR1 SGDLS and CDR2 YYNGEE. CDR3 sequence reads: CASSVDTLAGNTIYF. Written as DNA, the CDR3 is TGTGCCAGCAGCGTAGACACCTTAGCCGGAAACACCATATATTTT.

The genes are TRBV21-1 and TRBJ1-1. TRBV21-1 is labeled a pseudogene. The CDR3 consists of 15 residues. CDR3 sequence reads: CASSNSLSRDTEAFF. In nucleotides, the CDR3 is TGTGCCAGCAGCAATTCCCTCTCTCGGGACACTGAAGCTTTCTTT.

This chain links TRBV10-3 with TRBJ1-2; D is perhaps TRBD1 (5 bases). Germline V gene lookup returns CDR1 ENHRY and CDR2 SYGVKD. Trimming left V 1 base short and J 4 bases short, with 16 bases between. CDR3 length: 16 amino acids. The CDR3 sequence is CAISELNAGPLYGYTF. The CDR3 DNA reads as TGTGCCATCAGTGAGTTAAATGCAGGGCCGCTCTATGGCTACACCTTC.

The CDR3 loop reads CASSNGVLGSDTQYF. The CDR3 coding sequence is TGTGCCAGCAGCAACGGAGTATTGGGGTCAGATACGCAGTATTTT. V gene TRBV7-9 combines with J gene TRBJ2-3, with D hard to call. Between the trimmed V and J ends, which lost 5 bases and 4 bases, there was a span of 16 bases. Germline values: CDR1 SEHNR, CDR2 FQNEAQ (reference sequence). The CDR3 consists of 15 residues. Looking up the rest from reference TRBV7-9 and TRBJ2-3 gives the full variable domain: DTGVSQNPRHKITKRGQNVTFRCDPISEHNRLYWYRQTLGQGPEFLTYFQNEAQLEKSRLLSDRFSAERPKGSFSTLEIQRTEQGDSAMYLCASSNGVLGSDTQYFGPGTRLTVL.

The rearrangement uses TRBV7-2 and TRBJ1-5; 7 bases match TRBD1. The V gene end was trimmed by 4 bases and the J gene end by 0 bases; junction bases not matched to a gene: 12. There are 18 residues in the CDR3. CDR1 SGHTA and CDR2 FQGNSA come from the germline V gene. For the CDR3, the DNA is TGTGCCAGCAGCTGGGGTGGGGACAGACCCCATAGCAATCAGCCCCAGCATTTT. Translated, it gives CASSWGGDRPHSNQPQHF.

This clone appeared a few times. The V and J genes are TRBV25-1 and TRBJ2-1; D is uncertain. Germline V gene data show CDR1 as MGHDK and CDR2 as SYGVNS. V lost 1 base to trimming and J lost 7 bases, with 5 bases between them. CDR3 length: 12 amino acids. This chain's CDR3 is CASSEWGNEQFF. The CDR3 nucleotides are TGTGCCAGCAGTGAATGGGGTAATGAGCAGTTCTTC.

V and J are TRBV6-8 and TRBJ2-1; D is uncertain. Germline CDR1 and CDR2: MNHGY and SAAAGT. The CDR3 is 16 residues long. The ends were cut back, 2 bases at V and 6 bases at J, with 17 bases in the middle. CDR3 sequence (DNA): TGTGCCAGCAGTTACGCTCATCTAGTCTTGGGCAATGAGCAGTTCTTC. Its protein is CASSYAHLVLGNEQFF.

This chain connects TRBV5-6 to TRBJ2-3; no firm D call. V was trimmed by 0 bases and J by 4 bases, leaving 3 bases between them. Germline V gene data show CDR1 as SGHDT and CDR2 as YYEEEE. The CDR3 covers 12 residues. CDR3 bases: TGTGCCAGCAGCTTGGCATCAGATACGCAGTATTTT. As protein: CASSLASDTQYF. The whole variable domain, remainder taken from reference TRBV5-6 and TRBJ2-3, is DAGVTQSPTHLIKTRGQQVTLRCSPKSGHDTVSWYQQALGQGPQFIFQYYEEEERQRGNFPDRFSGHQFPNYSSELNVNALLLGDSALYLCASSLASDTQYFGPGTRLTVL.

This clone was counted only a few times. The V gene is TRBV4-1, the J gene TRBJ1-4; D gene ambiguous. This CDR3 is built from 15 residues. Trimming pared 3 bases from V and 0 bases from J, leaving 8 bases between. Looked up from germline, CDR1 is MGHRA and CDR2 is YSYEKL. In DNA form, the CDR3 reads TGCGCCAGCAGCCAGCCCCTGACAACTAATGAAAAACTGTTTTTT. Amino acids: CASSQPLTTNEKLFF.

CDR3 sequence (DNA): TGTGCCAGCAGCTGGTGGACAGGGGGTGAAAGAGAGACCCAGTACTTC. Translation gives CASSWWTGGERETQYF. The J gene is TRBJ2-5, the V gene TRBV7-9, with 10 bases identical to TRBD1. V trimming: 4 bases; J trimming: 4 bases; junction bases outside the gene matches: 9. Germline CDR1 SEHNR, CDR2 FQNEAQ (reference sequence). The CDR3 has 16 residues.

Concerning this clone: One junction end does not reproduce the germline sequence, and a read error may be involved. The rearrangement joins TRBV6-6 to TRBJ2-5; D unresolved. Germline lookup yields CDR1 MNHNY and CDR2 SVGAGI (reference sequence). This CDR3 is 13 amino acids long. CDR3: CASSYSMTHGGDF. CDR3 in DNA: TGTGCCAGCAGTTACTCGATGACTCATGGTGGGGACTTC.